A selection of T cell receptor beta chains follows, all from one sample in a study of blood T cell repertoires in COVID-19. Using immunoSEQ multiplex PCR, the repertoire was profiled, and TCRdb retains in-frame clones only, with some absent. The sample shows around 170,000 clones, about 88% of them seen only once. Specimen: PBMCs or T cells enriched from blood (not recorded which). The origin of the receptors is a woman aged 18 to 35 who had recovered from COVID-19. Each CDR3 is given with its conserved first and last residue. D genes are given only for firm matches. Rows may omit the clone size; those that give it use once, few, many or a size class.

clone size	V gene	J gene	D gene	CDR3 DNA	CDR3 protein
-	TRBV5-8	TRBJ1-1	-	TGTGCCAGCAGCTTTCGTCAGGTCACAGGGAATATGGCTTTCTTT	CASSFRQVTGNMAFF
-	TRBV4-1	TRBJ2-3	TRBD2	TGCGCCAGCAGCCCGAATGGGTTTGGACTAGCGGGAGGAGATACGCAGTATTTT	CASSPNGFGLAGGDTQYF
-	TRBV7-3	TRBJ2-1	-	TGTGCCAGCGGACTTCCGCACGGCGGCTTCAATGAGCAGTTCTTC	CASGLPHGGFNEQFF
-	TRBV18	TRBJ1-2	-	TGTGCCAGCGGTGACTTCCTAAGGGGTGCTAACTATGGCTACACCTTC	CASGDFLRGANYGYTF
-	TRBV5-1	TRBJ1-2	-	TGCGCCAGCAGCTTGTCCGCAGGGCCCGACTATGGCTACACCTTC	CASSLSAGPDYGYTF
-	TRBV2	TRBJ1-2	TRBD1	TGTGCCAGCAGTGAGCACAGGGGTATCAGCTACACCTTC	CASSEHRGISYTF
-	TRBV10-3	TRBJ2-7	TRBD1	TGTGCCATCAGTGAGTCGACAGGGAACGAGCAGTACTTC	CAISESTGNEQYF
-	TRBV28	TRBJ2-3	TRBD2	TGTGCCAGCAGTTTAACTAGCGGGGGAGGACGGACAGATACGCAGTATTTT	CASSLTSGGGRTDTQYF
-	TRBV6-5	TRBJ2-2	-	TGTGCCAGCTACCGTCGACCGGGGACCGGGGAGCTGTTTTTT	CASYRRPGTGELFF
-	TRBV7-9	TRBJ2-1	TRBD1	TGTGCCCTCGCAGGGGGCGGCATTTGGTTTAATGAGCAGTTCTTC	CALAGGGIWFNEQFF
-	TRBV27	TRBJ1-2	-	TGTGCCAGCAGTTTATCCGCAGGGAGGGATGGCTACACCTTC	CASSLSAGRDGYTF
-	TRBV27	TRBJ2-1	-	TGTGCCAGCAGGTGGGACATGAACAATGAGCAGTTCTTC	CASRWDMNNEQFF
-	TRBV10-3	TRBJ2-2	TRBD1	TGTGCCTCGAACGTGGACAGGGCGAACACCGGGGAGCTGTTTTTT	CASNVDRANTGELFF
-	TRBV15	TRBJ1-4	TRBD1	TGTGCCACAAGAGAAGACGGGACAGGCGGTGAAAAACTGTTTTTT	CATREDGTGGEKLFF
-	TRBV30	TRBJ2-5	TRBD2	TGTGCCTGGACTAGCGGAAGGGGTGGAGAGACCCAGTACTTC	CAWTSGRGGETQYF
-	TRBV27	TRBJ2-7	TRBD2	TGTGCCAGCAGTCCGAGGACTAGCGAGTACGAGCAGTACTTC	CASSPRTSEYEQYF
-	TRBV6-5	TRBJ1-1	-	TGTGCCAGCAGTTACAGGCGGGGTGAAGCTTTCTTT	CASSYRRGEAFF
-	TRBV7-2	TRBJ1-2	-	TGTGCCAGCACCGTGGCAATGGCGGGAGGCTACACCTTC	CASTVAMAGGYTF
-	TRBV6-6	TRBJ1-5	TRBD1	TGTGCCAGCAGTCAACAAACAGGGGGCACGAGCAATCAGCCCCAGCATTTT	CASSQQTGGTSNQPQHF
-	TRBV6-4	TRBJ1-2	-	TGTGCCAGCAGTGTAACGCAGGGAGGAGGTGGCTACACCTTC	CASSVTQGGGGYTF
-	TRBV30	TRBJ1-2	-	TGTGCCTGGAGTAGTCAGGTCGACTACACCTTC	CAWSSQVDYTF
few	TRBV7-6	TRBJ2-7	-	TGTGCCAGCAGCTCTGCGGGGTACAGGTCCTCCTACGAGCAGTACTTC	CASSSAGYRSSYEQYF
-	TRBV6-5	TRBJ2-5	TRBD2	TGTGCCAGCACCGAAACGGGGGGGGAGACCCAGTACTTC	CASTETGGETQYF
-	TRBV7-2	TRBJ2-2	TRBD1	TGTGCCAGCAGCTTAGATGGGACAGGGGTGCGGGAGCTGTTTTTT	CASSLDGTGVRELFF
-	TRBV13	TRBJ1-1	-	TGTGCCAGCAGCACACCCGCAGACAGGGAAGCTTTCTTT	CASSTPADREAFF
-	TRBV27	TRBJ2-7	-	TGTGCCAGCACCAATCCCAGGGCCCCCTACGAGCAGTACTTC	CASTNPRAPYEQYF
-	TRBV13	TRBJ2-7	-	TGTGCCAGCAGCTTACAGGGGCCCCCATCCGAGCAGTACTTC	CASSLQGPPSEQYF
few	TRBV5-5	TRBJ2-2	-	TGTGCCAGCAGCTTGGAGCCTGCGAACACCGGGGAGCTGTTTTTT	CASSLEPANTGELFF
-	TRBV28	TRBJ2-4	-	TGTGCCAGCGCTAGGGGGAGGGCCGCAGACATTCAGTACTTC	CASARGRAADIQYF
-	TRBV11-2	TRBJ1-6	-	TGTGCCAGCAGACCAGGGACATCCATAGGCGGTAATTCACCCCTCCACTTT	CASRPGTSIGGNSPLHF
-	TRBV29-1	TRBJ1-1	-	TGCAGCGTTGTGGTGGTCCAGGGATTAGCTTTCTTT	CSVVVVQGLAFF
-	TRBV16	TRBJ2-7	TRBD1	TGTGCCAGCAGCCTGCGGACAGGTAGCCCCGAGCAGTACTTC	CASSLRTGSPEQYF
-	TRBV19	TRBJ2-5	-	TGTGCCAGTAGTATAACCCGCAGCGCCCTGGGGAGCGAGACCCAGTACTTC	CASSITRSALGSETQYF
-	TRBV28	TRBJ2-7	TRBD1	TGTGCCAGCATCCCCCAGGACAGGGCGGAGAACGAGCAGTACTTC	CASIPQDRAENEQYF
-	TRBV4-1	TRBJ2-5	TRBD2	TGCGCCAGCAGCGGGGGGGAAGAGACCCAGTACTTC	CASSGGEETQYF
-	TRBV4-3	TRBJ1-2	TRBD1	TGCGCCAGCAGCCAAGTTGGGACAGGGGCCTATGGCTACACCTTC	CASSQVGTGAYGYTF
-	TRBV6-5	TRBJ2-1	-	TGTGCCAGCAGCCGACAGTGGAATGAGCAGTTCTTC	CASSRQWNEQFF
few	TRBV2	TRBJ1-2	-	TGTGCCAGCAGGAGGGGACTTGGCGAAGGCTACACCTTC	CASRRGLGEGYTF
-	TRBV9	TRBJ1-3	-	TGTGCCAGCAGCGTAGTTGGCAGGGGACCGGGAAACACCATATATTTT	CASSVVGRGPGNTIYF
-	TRBV27	TRBJ1-4	TRBD1	TGTGCCAGCAGTCCCCGCCCGACAGGGAATTTCGATGAAAAACTGTTTTTT	CASSPRPTGNFDEKLFF
-	TRBV5-4	TRBJ2-7	TRBD1	TGTGCCAGCAGCTTGGTCGGGGCAGGGGGTTCCTACGAGCAGTACTTC	CASSLVGAGGSYEQYF
-	TRBV28	TRBJ1-2	TRBD1	TGTGCCAGCAGCCCGGGACAGAAAGCCTATGGCTACACCTTC	CASSPGQKAYGYTF
-	TRBV28	TRBJ2-3	-	TGTGCCAGCAGGACAGACCTGACCTCAGATACGCAGTATTTT	CASRTDLTSDTQYF
-	TRBV18	TRBJ1-3	-	TGTGCCAGCCCTGCAGTGGGACAAGGAAACACCATATATTTT	CASPAVGQGNTIYF
-	TRBV7-2	TRBJ1-6	TRBD1	TGTGCCAGCAGCTTACCCGACAGGGTGGCTTCACCCCTCCACTTT	CASSLPDRVASPLHF
-	TRBV27	TRBJ2-2	TRBD2	TGTGCCAGCAGTTTATCGTTCCTAGCGGAAAACACCGGGGAGCTGTTTTTT	CASSLSFLAENTGELFF
-	TRBV11-2	TRBJ2-1	TRBD2	TGTGCCAGCAGCCCCCGGACTAGCAGGGTCTCCTACAATGAGCAGTTCTTC	CASSPRTSRVSYNEQFF
-	TRBV30	TRBJ2-7	-	TGTGCCTGTTCCAGGCAGGGGGGCTACGAGCAGTACTTC	CACSRQGGYEQYF